These 17 T cell receptor beta chains were all obtained from the same sample, sequenced in a study of blood T cell repertoires in COVID-19. Measured with immunoSEQ multiplex PCR; TCRdb has only the in-frame clones, and not every one. This sample has about 87,000 clones; approximately 85% occur once, and the top ten carry approximately 3%. The specimen was peripheral blood. The receptor source for this set is a woman aged 80 or over with COVID-19, enrolled during active disease.

The V call is TRBV5-4, the J call TRBJ2-7, with 9 positions matching TRBD2. CDR3 length equals 19 residues. The V and J ends lost 4 bases and 5 bases, in that order; junction bases with no gene match: 22. Germline CDR1 SGHNT, CDR2 YYREEE (reference sequence). In DNA form, the CDR3 reads TGTGCCAGCAGCCGAAACGAGGGCGGGACTAGCTGGCCTAGGAACGAGCAGTACTTC. Translating it yields CASSRNEGGTSWPRNEQYF. The full variable domain, in which reference TRBV5-4 and TRBJ2-7 provide the parts outside the CDR3, is ETGVTQSPTHLIKTRGQQVTLRCSSQSGHNTVSWYQQALGQGPQFIFQYYREEENGRGNFPPRFSGLQFPNYSSELNVNALELDDSALYLCASSRNEGGTSWPRNEQYFGPGTRLTVT.

The chain recombines TRBV28 with TRBJ2-7, with D perhaps TRBD1 (5 bases). With 6 bases removed from V and 7 bases from J, the gap between germline ends came to 19 bases. From germline, CDR1 is MDHEN and CDR2 SYDVKM. There are 14 residues in the CDR3. In nucleotides, the CDR3 is TGTGCCAGCAGAGGGGCCTCCCACGGCGTGGAGCAGTACTTC. Translated, it gives CASRGASHGVEQYF.

The chain has TRBV19 and TRBJ2-7; a possible D gene is TRBD2 (6 bases). CDR1 is LNHDA, CDR2 SQIVND, per germline (reference sequence). This CDR3 spans 16 amino acids. With 0 bases removed from V and 2 bases from J, the gap between germline ends came to 14 bases. The CDR3 nucleotides read TGTGCCAGTAGTATAGATCACGGGCGGGGCACCTACGAGCAGTACTTC. Its translation: CASSIDHGRGTYEQYF.

The chain links TRBV5-5 to TRBJ2-7; 9 bases fit TRBD1. The CDR3 is 16 residues long. V lost 4 bases and J lost 2; bases outside the gene matches: 10. Germline-derived CDR1 and CDR2 are SGHKS and YYEKEE (reference sequence). CDR3 amino acids: CASSQTGTGRPYEQYF. The CDR3 DNA is TGTGCCAGCAGCCAAACCGGGACAGGGCGACCCTACGAGCAGTACTTC.

The table lists this clone with a count of one. J is TRBJ2-3 and V is TRBV29-1; D possibly corresponds to TRBD1 (6 bases). V was shortened by 4 bases and J by 4 bases, with 9 bases between the two germline ends. Germline V CDR1 and CDR2: SQVTM, ANQGSEA. The CDR3 is made up of 12 amino acids. The CDR3 reads CSVGAGADTQYF. The CDR3 nucleotides read TGCAGCGTTGGGGCAGGGGCAGATACGCAGTATTTT.

The gene calls are TRBV12-3 or TRBV12-4 and TRBJ1-2; D might be TRBD1 (6 bases). This CDR3 has 13 residues. V gave up 6 bases and J gave up 6 bases, with 14 bases separating them. CDR3 region: CASRLTGRDGYTF. CDR3 DNA sequence: TGTGCCAGCAGACTAACAGGGAGGGATGGCTACACCTTC.

This clone has only a few counts. The rearrangement links TRBV11-2 to TRBJ2-7; maybe TRBD2 (5 bases). Germline V gene sequence: CDR1 SGHAT, CDR2 FQNNGV. This CDR3 is 14 amino acids long. V gave up 1 base and J gave up 3 bases, with 10 bases separating them. CDR3 in DNA: TGTGCCAGCAGCTTAGCCGGGATCCACTACGAGCAGTACTTC. Translation: CASSLAGIHYEQYF.

The chain joins TRBV20-1 to TRBJ1-6; a possible D gene is TRBD1 (6 bases). The CDR3 runs to 15 residues. V was trimmed by 3 bases and J by 11 bases, leaving 20 bases between them. Germline V CDR1 and CDR2: DFQATT, SNEGSKA (reference sequence). DNA of the CDR3: TGCAGTGCTAGTGGACCGAGCGGGGGCAGTCCACCCCTCCACTTT. Translating gives CSASGPSGGSPPLHF.

This chain links TRBV4-1 with TRBJ1-6; 7 bases fit TRBD1. CDR3 length equals 16 residues. The V gene's germline CDR1 is MGHRA and CDR2 YSYEKL. The ends lost 0 bases at V and 9 bases at J; junction bases unmatched: 8. In nucleotides, the CDR3 is TGCGCCAGCAGCCAAGAGGGGACAGCAAAGGTTTCACCCCTCCACTTT. It encodes CASSQEGTAKVSPLHF.

The chain joins TRBV20-1 to TRBJ2-7, with no clear D. Trimming removed 6 bases at V and 7 bases at J, with 13 bases between. CDR1 and CDR2 from the germline V gene are DFQATT and SNEGSKA (reference sequence). CDR3 length: 11 residues. For the CDR3, the DNA is TGCAGTGCAGAATACACCGAAGAGCAGTACTTC. Protein product: CSAEYTEEQYF.

CDR3 sequence reads: CAWSSGLEKLFF. The DNA of the CDR3 is TGTGCCTGGAGTAGCGGATTAGAAAAACTGTTTTTT. The V call is TRBV30, the J call TRBJ1-4, with D hard to call. V lost 2 bases and J lost 8, with 9 bases in between. Germline V gene sequence: CDR1 GTSNPN, CDR2 SVGIG (reference sequence). This CDR3 region has 12 residues.

This clone showed up just a few times. This chain joins TRBV10-3 and TRBJ2-2; 8 bases align to TRBD1. The J segment lost 5 bases and the V segment lost 10 bases, leaving 6 bases of the junction unmatched. This CDR3 is built from 13 residues. Germline-derived CDR1 and CDR2 are ENHRY and SYGVKD. The CDR3 loop reads CATNQGATGELFF. The DNA for the CDR3 is TGTGCCACCAATCAGGGGGCGACCGGGGAGCTGTTTTTT.

The CDR3 region has the DNA TGTGCCAGCAGTTTGCAGGGGCTGTACACTGAAGCTTTCTTT. Translation: CASSLQGLYTEAFF. The chain uses TRBV2 and TRBJ1-1; the D gene is possibly TRBD1 (6 bases). CDR1 and CDR2 from the germline V gene are SNHLY and FYNNEI. This CDR3 spans 14 amino acids. V lost 5 bases, J lost 3 bases, and 13 bases lay in between.

The CDR3 loop reads CASRPPDSYEQYF. As DNA, the CDR3 is TGTGCCAGTAGACCTCCCGACAGCTACGAGCAGTACTTC. V and J are TRBV19 and TRBJ2-7; possible D gene TRBD1, 5 bases. The CDR3 sequence is 13 residues long. Germline CDR1 is LNHDA and CDR2 is SQIVND (reference sequence). V was clipped by 6 bases and J by 3 bases, with 12 bases between them.

CDR3 DNA sequence: TGTGCCTGGAGTTCGGGATACTCCTACGAGCAGTACTTC. This encodes CAWSSGYSYEQYF. This chain connects TRBV30 to TRBJ2-7; D perhaps matches TRBD2 (5 bases). The CDR3 runs to 13 residues. V lost 2 bases and J lost 0, with 8 bases in between. The V gene's germline CDR1 is GTSNPN and CDR2 SVGIG (reference sequence).

This rearrangement joins TRBV21-1 to TRBJ1-3; the D segment call TRBD1 is taken from the table without a DNA check. TRBV21-1 constitutes a pseudogene. The CDR3 totals 17 residues. This chain's CDR3 is CASSKAGQGASGNTIYF. The CDR3 DNA reads TGTGCCAGCAGCAAAGCGGGACAGGGAGCTTCTGGAAACACCATATATTTT.

This chain links TRBV19 with TRBJ1-2; 11 bases match TRBD1. The CDR3 extends over 17 amino acids. Germline lookup yields CDR1 LNHDA and CDR2 SQIVND (reference sequence). Germline trimming cut 5 bases from V and 0 bases from J; bases unmatched to any gene: 8. CDR3 nucleotide sequence: TGTGCCAGTAGTGCCAGCTGGGACAGGGGGACTAACTATGGCTACACCTTC. As protein: CASSASWDRGTNYGYTF.